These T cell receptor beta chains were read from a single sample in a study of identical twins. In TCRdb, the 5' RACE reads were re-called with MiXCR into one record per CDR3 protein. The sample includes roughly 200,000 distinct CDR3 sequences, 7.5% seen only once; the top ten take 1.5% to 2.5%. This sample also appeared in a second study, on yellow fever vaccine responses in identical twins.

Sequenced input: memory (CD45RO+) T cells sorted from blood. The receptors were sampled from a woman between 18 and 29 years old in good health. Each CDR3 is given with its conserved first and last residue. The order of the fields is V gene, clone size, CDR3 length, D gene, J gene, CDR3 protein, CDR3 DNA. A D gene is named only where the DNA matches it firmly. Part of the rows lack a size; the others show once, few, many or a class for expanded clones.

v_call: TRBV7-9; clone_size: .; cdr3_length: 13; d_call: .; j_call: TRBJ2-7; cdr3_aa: CASSFGRQYEQYF; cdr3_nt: TGTGCCAGCAGCTTCGGGAGACAGTACGAGCAGTACTTC
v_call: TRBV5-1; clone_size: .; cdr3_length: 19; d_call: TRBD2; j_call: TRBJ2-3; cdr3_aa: CASSPGLAGGPSGEDTQYF; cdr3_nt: TGCGCCAGCAGCCCCGGACTAGCGGGGGGGCCTTCGGGTGAAGATACGCAGTATTTT
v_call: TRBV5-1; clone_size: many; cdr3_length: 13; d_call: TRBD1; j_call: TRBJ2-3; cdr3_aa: CASSLNGQANQYF; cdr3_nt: TGCGCCAGCAGCTTGAACGGACAGGCCAATCAATATTTT
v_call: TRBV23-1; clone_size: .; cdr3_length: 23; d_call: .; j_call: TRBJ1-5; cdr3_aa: CASSQSSPPTMVRLYQWNQPQHF; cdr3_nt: TGCGCCAGCAGTCAATCCTCACCCCCGACAATGGTTCGGTTGTATCAGTGGAATCAGCCCCAGCATTTT
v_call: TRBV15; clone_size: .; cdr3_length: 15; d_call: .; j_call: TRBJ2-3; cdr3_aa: CATSRAQWAADTQYF; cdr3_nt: TGTGCCACCAGCAGAGCCCAGTGGGCGGCAGATACGCAGTATTTT
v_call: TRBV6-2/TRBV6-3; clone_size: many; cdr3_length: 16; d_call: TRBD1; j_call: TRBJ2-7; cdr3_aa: CASSHPRTGKFHEQYF; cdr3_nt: TGTGCCAGCAGTCATCCTCGGACAGGGAAGTTCCACGAGCAGTACTTC
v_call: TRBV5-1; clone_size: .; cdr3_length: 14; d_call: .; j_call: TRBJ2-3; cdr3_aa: CASSLQGTTDTQYF; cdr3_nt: TGCGCCAGCAGCTTACAGGGAACTACAGATACGCAGTATTTT
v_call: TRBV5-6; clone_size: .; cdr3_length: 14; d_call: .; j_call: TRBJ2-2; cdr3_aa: CASSLYSNTGELFF; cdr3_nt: TGTGCCAGCAGCTTGTATTCGAACACCGGGGAGCTGTTTTTT
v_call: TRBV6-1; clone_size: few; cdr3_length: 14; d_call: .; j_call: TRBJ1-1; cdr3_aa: CASSPQSSDTEAFF; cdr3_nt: TGTGCCAGCAGTCCACAGAGTAGCGACACTGAAGCTTTCTTT
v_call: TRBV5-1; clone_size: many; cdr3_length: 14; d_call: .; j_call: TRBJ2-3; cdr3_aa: CASSPGHRTDTQYF; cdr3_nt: TGCGCCAGCAGCCCCGGGCACCGCACAGATACGCAGTATTTT
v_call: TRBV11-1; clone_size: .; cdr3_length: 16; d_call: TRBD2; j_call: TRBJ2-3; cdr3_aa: CASSLVRGGWTDTQYF; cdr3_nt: TGTGCCAGCAGCTTAGTGCGGGGGGGATGGACAGATACGCAGTATTTT
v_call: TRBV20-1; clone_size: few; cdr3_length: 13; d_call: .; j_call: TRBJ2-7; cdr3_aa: CSARDSISYEQYF; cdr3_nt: TGCAGTGCTAGAGATTCCATCTCCTACGAGCAGTACTTC
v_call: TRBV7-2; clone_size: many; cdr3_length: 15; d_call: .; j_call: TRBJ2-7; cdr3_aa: CASSLVSGDVYEQYF; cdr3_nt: TGTGCCAGCAGCTTAGTGTCAGGGGATGTCTACGAGCAGTACTTC
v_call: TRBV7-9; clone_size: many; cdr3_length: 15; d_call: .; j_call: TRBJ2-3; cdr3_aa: CASSLGEGDTDTQYF; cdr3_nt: TGTGCCAGCAGCTTAGGTGAGGGGGACACAGATACGCAGTATTTT
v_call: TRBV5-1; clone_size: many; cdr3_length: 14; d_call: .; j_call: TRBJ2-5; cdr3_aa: CASSLTSPGETQYF; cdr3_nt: TGCGCCAGCAGCTTGACGAGCCCTGGGGAGACCCAGTACTTC
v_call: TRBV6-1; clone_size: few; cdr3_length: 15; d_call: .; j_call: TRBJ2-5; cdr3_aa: CASTPLGRRGETQYF; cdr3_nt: TGTGCCAGCACTCCACTGGGACGGAGGGGAGAGACCCAGTACTTC